The 15 T cell receptor beta chains presented below share a single source sample, sequenced in a study of blood T cell repertoires in COVID-19. Generated by immunoSEQ multiplex PCR, the TCRdb table keeps only in-frame clones and is missing some. The repertoire includes approximately 49,000 clones, 88% of them detected once, and roughly 3% sits in the top ten. The sequencing sample was made of peripheral blood. Receptors originate from a man aged 50 to 59 with active COVID-19.

The gene calls are TRBV6-5 and TRBJ2-2; a possible D gene is TRBD1 (5 bases). V lost 6 bases and J lost 3, with 11 bases in between. Germline V lookup: CDR1 MNHEY, CDR2 SVGAGI. The CDR3 covers 14 residues. The CDR3 nucleotides are TGTGCCAGCAGACTTCAGGGCGACACCGGGGAGCTGTTTTTT. It is translated as CASRLQGDTGELFF.

This clone has more than one count but fewer than ten. The chain employs TRBV19 and TRBJ2-2, with D possibly TRBD2 on 6 matching bases. V was cut by 6 bases and J by 0 bases, with 8 bases left in between. The CDR3 contains 14 residues. The germline V gene encodes CDR1 LNHDA and CDR2 SQIVND (reference sequence). CDR3 region: CASSQRANTGELFF. The CDR3 DNA reads as TGTGCCAGTAGCCAGCGGGCGAACACCGGGGAGCTGTTTTTT.

This chain uses TRBV19 with TRBJ1-1; D remains unclear. The CDR3 extends over 14 amino acids. Trimming removed 3 bases at V and 4 bases at J, with 12 bases between. The germline V gene encodes CDR1 LNHDA and CDR2 SQIVND (reference sequence). The DNA for the CDR3 is TGTGCCAGTAGTATGGTAAAGCCGGGCACTGAAGCTTTCTTT. It codes for CASSMVKPGTEAFF.

This clone has more than one count but fewer than ten. The V gene is TRBV7-9, the J gene TRBJ2-7, with TRBD2 as a possible D gene (5 bases). Germline CDR1 SEHNR, CDR2 FQNEAQ (reference sequence). V was trimmed by 5 bases and J by 0 bases, leaving 14 bases between them. The CDR3 has 15 residues. CDR3 DNA: TGTGCCAGCAGCCCTAGCTCGGTCAACTCCTACGAGCAGTACTTC. Amino acids: CASSPSSVNSYEQYF.

This clone has just one count. V is TRBV7-2 and J is TRBJ2-2; D is possibly TRBD2 (6 bases). Germline loops: CDR1 SGHTA, CDR2 FQGNSA. V dropped 5 bases and J dropped 6 bases, with 10 bases sitting between them. CDR3 size: 13 residues. CDR3 bases: TGTGCCAGCAGCCGACCGGGAGCCGGGGAGCTGTTTTTT. Protein product: CASSRPGAGELFF.

V is TRBV4-3 and J is TRBJ1-2; D remains ambiguous. Germline CDR1 is LGHNA and CDR2 is YSLEER. The CDR3 length is 14 residues. The germline V and J ends were trimmed by 0 bases and 2 bases, with 7 bases remaining between them. CDR3 loop: CASSQEYGNYGYTF. The CDR3 DNA reads as TGCGCCAGCAGCCAAGAGTACGGGAACTATGGCTACACCTTC.

The V gene is TRBV5-4, the J gene TRBJ1-6; D is ambiguous. V gave up 0 bases and J gave up 9 bases, with 16 bases separating them. The CDR3 consists of 16 residues. Germline assignment: CDR1 SGHNT and CDR2 YYREEE (reference sequence). The CDR3 loop is CASSLDDGAVGSPLHF. The CDR3 DNA follows: TGTGCCAGCAGCTTGGATGACGGAGCTGTGGGTTCACCCCTCCACTTT. The complete variable domain, with remaining parts taken from reference TRBV5-4 and TRBJ1-6, reads ETGVTQSPTHLIKTRGQQVTLRCSSQSGHNTVSWYQQALGQGPQFIFQYYREEENGRGNFPPRFSGLQFPNYSSELNVNALELDDSALYLCASSLDDGAVGSPLHFGNGTRLTVT.

The chain is built from TRBV19 and TRBJ2-1, with D perhaps TRBD1 (6 bases). The CDR3 is 15 amino acids. Per the germline V gene, CDR1 is LNHDA and CDR2 is SQIVND (reference sequence). V was trimmed by 6 bases and J by 4 bases, leaving 16 bases between them. The CDR3 DNA is TGTGCCAGTAGGGCAATCGGACAGCCTTACAATGAGCAGTTCTTC. Translated: CASRAIGQPYNEQFF.

The genes are TRBV4-3 and TRBJ2-1; a weak D match, TRBD1 (5 bases). CDR1 is LGHNA, CDR2 YSLEER, per germline. The CDR3 extends over 15 amino acids. The ends were cut back, 2 bases at V and 1 base at J, with 9 bases in the middle. The CDR3 protein is CASSQQGRSYNEQFF. The CDR3 DNA sequence: TGCGCCAGCAGCCAACAGGGCAGGTCCTACAATGAGCAGTTCTTC.

This sequence joins TRBV11-3 and TRBJ1-1; TRBD1 agrees at 9 bases. Germline CDR1 reads SGHNT; CDR2 reads YENEEA. The CDR3 spans 14 residues. J lost 6 bases, V lost 1 base, and 3 bases had no gene match. The CDR3 DNA follows: TGTGCCAGCAGCTTAGGGCGGACAGGGGCTGAAGCTTTCTTT. This codes for CASSLGRTGAEAFF. Using reference TRBV11-3 and TRBJ1-1 for the parts outside the CDR3, the full variable domain is EAGVVQSPRYKIIEKKQPVAFWCNPISGHNTLYWYLQNLGQGPELLIRYENEEAVDDSQLPKDRFSAERLKGVDSTLKIQPAELGDSAVYLCASSLGRTGAEAFFGQGTRLTVV.

V gene TRBV19 combines with J gene TRBJ1-3; the match to TRBD1 covers 10 bases. This CDR3 is 15 amino acids long. V shed 6 bases and J 2 bases; nucleotides not matched to a gene: 4. From germline, CDR1 is LNHDA and CDR2 SQIVND (reference sequence). For the CDR3, the DNA is TGTGCCAGTAGCCCCGGGACAGGGGCTGGAAACACCATATATTTT. Its translation is CASSPGTGAGNTIYF.

This chain links TRBV18 with TRBJ1-6; no clear D. Trimming took 2 bases from V and 7 from J, leaving 9 bases between them. CDR1 is KGHSH, CDR2 LQKENI, per germline. This CDR3 region has 14 residues. For the CDR3, the DNA is TGTGCCAGCTCACCAGAACGTCTAAATTCACCCCTCCACTTT. Protein: CASSPERLNSPLHF.

This clone was observed a few times. This chain connects TRBV2 to TRBJ1-4; D is undetermined. V lost 5 bases and J lost 10, with 17 bases in between. This CDR3 is built from 14 residues. Germline CDR1 SNHLY, CDR2 FYNNEI. CDR3 coding DNA: TGTGCCAGCAGTCCAAGTAGGGAGGCGGGAAAACTGTTTTTT. It is translated as CASSPSREAGKLFF. The complete variable domain, with remaining parts taken from reference TRBV2 and TRBJ1-4, reads EPEVTQTPSHQVTQMGQEVILRCVPISNHLYFYWYRQILGQKVEFLVSFYNNEISEKSEIFDDQFSVERPDGSNFTLKIRSTKLEDSAMYFCASSPSREAGKLFFGSGTQLSVL.

The V gene is TRBV6-5, the J gene TRBJ2-4; a weak D match, TRBD2 (7 bases). With 0 bases removed from V and 7 bases from J, the gap between germline ends came to 13 bases. This CDR3 comprises 15 residues. From germline, CDR1 is MNHEY and CDR2 SVGAGI. The CDR3 region has the DNA TGTGCCAGCAGTTACTCGAGGGGGGGGATTAACATTCAGTACTTC. It yields the protein CASSYSRGGINIQYF.

The V gene is TRBV5-5, the J gene TRBJ2-5; D is possibly TRBD1 (6 bases). The CDR3 covers 13 residues. The V gene's germline CDR1 is SGHKS and CDR2 YYEKEE (reference sequence). V was cut by 4 bases and J by 5 bases, with 12 bases left in between. CDR3 sequence reads: CASSQGGWETQYF. CDR3 sequence (DNA): TGTGCCAGCAGCCAAGGGGGTTGGGAGACCCAGTACTTC.